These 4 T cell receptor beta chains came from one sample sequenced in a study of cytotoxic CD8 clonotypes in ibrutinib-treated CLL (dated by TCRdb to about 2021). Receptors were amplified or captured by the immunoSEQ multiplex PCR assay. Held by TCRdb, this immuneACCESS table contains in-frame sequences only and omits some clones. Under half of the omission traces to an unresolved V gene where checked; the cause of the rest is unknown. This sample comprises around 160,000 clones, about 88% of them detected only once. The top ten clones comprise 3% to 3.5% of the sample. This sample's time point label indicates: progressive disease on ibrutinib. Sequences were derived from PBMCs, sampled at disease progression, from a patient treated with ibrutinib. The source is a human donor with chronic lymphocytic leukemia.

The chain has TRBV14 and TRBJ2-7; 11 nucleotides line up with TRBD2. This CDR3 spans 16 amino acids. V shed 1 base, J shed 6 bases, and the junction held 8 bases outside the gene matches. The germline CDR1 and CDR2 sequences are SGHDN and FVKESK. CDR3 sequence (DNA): TGTGCCAGCAGCCAAGCGAGGCTAGCGGGAGGAGCCGAGCAGTACTTC. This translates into CASSQARLAGGAEQYF.

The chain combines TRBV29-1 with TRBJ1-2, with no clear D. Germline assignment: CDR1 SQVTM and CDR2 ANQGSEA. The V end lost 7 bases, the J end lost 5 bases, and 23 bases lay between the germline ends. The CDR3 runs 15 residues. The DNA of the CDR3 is TGCAGCGGCGCTTCTTTGAGAAGGACGGGGTATGGCTACACCTTC. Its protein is CSGASLRRTGYGYTF. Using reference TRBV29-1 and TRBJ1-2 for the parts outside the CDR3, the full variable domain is SAVISQKPSRDICQRGTSLTIQCQVDSQVTMMFWYRQQPGQSLTLIATANQGSEATYESGFVIDKFPISRPNLTFSTLTVSNMSPEDSSIYLCSGASLRRTGYGYTFGSGTRLTVV.

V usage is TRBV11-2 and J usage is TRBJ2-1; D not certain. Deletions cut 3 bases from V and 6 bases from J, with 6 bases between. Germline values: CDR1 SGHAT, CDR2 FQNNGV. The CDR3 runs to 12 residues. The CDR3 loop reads CASSFSLNEQFF. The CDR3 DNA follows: TGTGCCAGCAGCTTTTCTCTCAATGAGCAGTTCTTC.

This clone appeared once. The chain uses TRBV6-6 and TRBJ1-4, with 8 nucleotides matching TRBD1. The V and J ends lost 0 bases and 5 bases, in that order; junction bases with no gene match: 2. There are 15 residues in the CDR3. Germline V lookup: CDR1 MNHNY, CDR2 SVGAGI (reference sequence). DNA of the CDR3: TGTGCCAGCAGTTACTCGGGACAGGAAAATGAAAAACTGTTTTTT. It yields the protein CASSYSGQENEKLFF.